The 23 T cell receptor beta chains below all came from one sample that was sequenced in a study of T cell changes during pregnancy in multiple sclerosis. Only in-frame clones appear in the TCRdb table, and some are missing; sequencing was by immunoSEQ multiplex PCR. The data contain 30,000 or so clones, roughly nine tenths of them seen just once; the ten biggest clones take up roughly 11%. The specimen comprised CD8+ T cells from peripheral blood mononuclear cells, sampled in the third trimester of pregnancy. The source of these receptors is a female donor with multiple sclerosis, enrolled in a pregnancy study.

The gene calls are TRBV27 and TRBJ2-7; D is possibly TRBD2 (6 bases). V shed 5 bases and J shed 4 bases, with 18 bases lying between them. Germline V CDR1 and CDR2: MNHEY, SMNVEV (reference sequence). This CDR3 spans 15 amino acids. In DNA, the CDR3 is TGTGCCAGCAGTCCCCGGGGGACCCTTTCTTACGAGCAGTACTTC. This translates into CASSPRGTLSYEQYF.

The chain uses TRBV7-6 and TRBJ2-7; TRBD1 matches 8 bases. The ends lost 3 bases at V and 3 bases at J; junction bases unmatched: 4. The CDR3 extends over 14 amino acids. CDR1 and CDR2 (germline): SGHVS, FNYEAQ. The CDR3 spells CASSLGGQGYEQYF. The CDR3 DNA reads TGTGCCAGCAGCTTGGGAGGACAGGGCTACGAGCAGTACTTC.

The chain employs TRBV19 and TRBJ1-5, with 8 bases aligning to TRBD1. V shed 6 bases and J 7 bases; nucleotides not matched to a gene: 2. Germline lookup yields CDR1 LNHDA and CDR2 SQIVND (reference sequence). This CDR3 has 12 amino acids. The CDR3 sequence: CASRQGAQPQHF. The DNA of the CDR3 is TGTGCCAGTAGGCAGGGGGCCCAGCCCCAGCATTTT.

The CDR3 protein is CASSDSTGLHGYTF. In DNA, the CDR3 is TGTGCCAGCAGCGACTCGACAGGGTTACATGGCTACACCTTC. The J gene is TRBJ1-2, the V gene TRBV9; the match to TRBD1 covers 7 bases. Germline-derived CDR1 and CDR2 are SGDLS and YYNGEE. The CDR3 length is 14 residues. The junction had 8 bases not matched to a gene; V was cut back by 3 bases and J by 6 bases.

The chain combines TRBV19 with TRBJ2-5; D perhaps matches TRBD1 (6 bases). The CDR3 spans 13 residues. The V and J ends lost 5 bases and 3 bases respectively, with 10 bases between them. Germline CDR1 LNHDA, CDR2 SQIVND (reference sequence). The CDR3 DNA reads TGTGCCAGTAGTGAGCCAGGGGAAGAGACCCAGTACTTC. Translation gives CASSEPGEETQYF.

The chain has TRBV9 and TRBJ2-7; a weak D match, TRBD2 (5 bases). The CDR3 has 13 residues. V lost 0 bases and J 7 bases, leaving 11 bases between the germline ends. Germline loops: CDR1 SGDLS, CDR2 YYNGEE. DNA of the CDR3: TGTGCCAGCAGCGTAGCGGGGTCGGGGGAGCAGTACTTC. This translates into CASSVAGSGEQYF.

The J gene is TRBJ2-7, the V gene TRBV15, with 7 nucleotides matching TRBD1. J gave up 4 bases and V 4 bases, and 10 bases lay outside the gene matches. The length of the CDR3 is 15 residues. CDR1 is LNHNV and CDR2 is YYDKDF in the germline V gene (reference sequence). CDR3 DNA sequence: TGTGCCACCAGCAAGGGGGCTCGGACCCCTTACGAGCAGTACTTC. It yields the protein CATSKGARTPYEQYF.

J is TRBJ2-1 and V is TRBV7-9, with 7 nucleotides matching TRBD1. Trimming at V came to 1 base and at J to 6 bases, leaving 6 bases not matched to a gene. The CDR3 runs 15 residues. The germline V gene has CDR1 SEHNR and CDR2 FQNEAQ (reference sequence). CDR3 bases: TGTGCCAGCAGCTTAGGAGCAGGGGGAGTCAATGAGCAGTTCTTC. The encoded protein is CASSLGAGGVNEQFF.

CDR3 region: CASSLLAGGILSNEQFF. DNA for the CDR3: TGTGCCAGCAGTTTACTAGCGGGAGGGATCCTGAGCAATGAGCAGTTCTTC. This sequence joins TRBV27 and TRBJ2-1, with TRBD2 identical over 12 bases. The V gene's germline CDR1 is MNHEY and CDR2 SMNVEV (reference sequence). The CDR3 sequence is 17 residues long. J lost 6 bases, V lost 2 bases, and 8 bases had no gene match.

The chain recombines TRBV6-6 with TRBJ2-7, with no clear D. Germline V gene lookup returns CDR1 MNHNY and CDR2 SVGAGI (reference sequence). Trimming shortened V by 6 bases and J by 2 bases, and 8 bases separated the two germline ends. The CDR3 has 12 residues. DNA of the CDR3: TGTGCCAGCAGAGCCACCACCTACGAGCAGTACTTC. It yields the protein CASRATTYEQYF.

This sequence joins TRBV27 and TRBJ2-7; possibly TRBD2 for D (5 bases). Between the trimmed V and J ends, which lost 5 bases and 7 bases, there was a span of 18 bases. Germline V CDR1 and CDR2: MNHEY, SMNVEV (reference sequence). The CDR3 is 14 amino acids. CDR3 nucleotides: TGTGCCAGCAGTCCCGGGATCCAGGCACGAGAGCAGTACTTC. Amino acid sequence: CASSPGIQAREQYF.

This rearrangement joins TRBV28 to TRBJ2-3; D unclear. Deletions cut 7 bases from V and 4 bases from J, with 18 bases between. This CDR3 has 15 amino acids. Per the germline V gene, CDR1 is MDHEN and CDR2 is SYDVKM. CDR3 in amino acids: CASIASQATADTQYF. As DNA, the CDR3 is TGTGCCAGCATAGCCTCCCAAGCCACGGCAGATACGCAGTATTTT.

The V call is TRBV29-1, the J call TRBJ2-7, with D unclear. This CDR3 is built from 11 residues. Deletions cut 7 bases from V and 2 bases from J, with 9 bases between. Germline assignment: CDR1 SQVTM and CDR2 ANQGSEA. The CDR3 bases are TGCAGCGCACGAGGAACCTACGAGCAGTACTTC. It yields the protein CSARGTYEQYF.

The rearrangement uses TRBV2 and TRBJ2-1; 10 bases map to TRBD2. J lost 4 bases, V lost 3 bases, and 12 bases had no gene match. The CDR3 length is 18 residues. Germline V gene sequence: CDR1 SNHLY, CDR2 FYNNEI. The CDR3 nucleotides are TGTGCCAGCAGTGAGGTCCGAGCGGGAGGGCGGGTTTACAATGAGCAGTTCTTC. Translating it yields CASSEVRAGGRVYNEQFF.

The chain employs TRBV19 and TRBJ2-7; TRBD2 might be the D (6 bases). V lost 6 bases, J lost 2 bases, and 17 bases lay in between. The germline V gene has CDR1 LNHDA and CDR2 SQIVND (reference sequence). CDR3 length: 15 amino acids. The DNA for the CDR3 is TGTGCCAGTAGAGGGGACTTTTCGAGGGCCTACGAGCAGTACTTC. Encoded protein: CASRGDFSRAYEQYF.

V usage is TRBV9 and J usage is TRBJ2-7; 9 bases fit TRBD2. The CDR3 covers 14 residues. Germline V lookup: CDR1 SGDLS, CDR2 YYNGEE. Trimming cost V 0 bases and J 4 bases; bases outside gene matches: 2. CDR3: CASSVGAGGYEQYF. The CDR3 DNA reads TGTGCCAGCAGCGTAGGGGCGGGAGGGTACGAGCAGTACTTC. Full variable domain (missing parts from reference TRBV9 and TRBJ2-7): DSGVTQTPKHLITATGQRVTLRCSPRSGDLSVYWYQQSLDQGLQFLIQYYNGEERAKGNILERFSAQQFPDLHSELNLSSLELGDSALYFCASSVGAGGYEQYFGPGTRLTVT.

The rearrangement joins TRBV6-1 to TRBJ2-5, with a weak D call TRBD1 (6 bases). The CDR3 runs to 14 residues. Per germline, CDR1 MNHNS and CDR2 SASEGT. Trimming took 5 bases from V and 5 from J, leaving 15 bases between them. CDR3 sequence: CASSIRGGSETQYF. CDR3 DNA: TGTGCCAGCAGTATCCGAGGGGGTTCGGAGACCCAGTACTTC.

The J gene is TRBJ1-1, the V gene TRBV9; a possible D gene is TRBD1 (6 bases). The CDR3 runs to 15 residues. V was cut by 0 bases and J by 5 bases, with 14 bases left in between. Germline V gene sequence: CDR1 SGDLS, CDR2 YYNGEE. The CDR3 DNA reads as TGTGCCAGCAGCGTAGGAGGAGGGGGGGGGACTGAAGCTTTCTTT. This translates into CASSVGGGGGTEAFF.

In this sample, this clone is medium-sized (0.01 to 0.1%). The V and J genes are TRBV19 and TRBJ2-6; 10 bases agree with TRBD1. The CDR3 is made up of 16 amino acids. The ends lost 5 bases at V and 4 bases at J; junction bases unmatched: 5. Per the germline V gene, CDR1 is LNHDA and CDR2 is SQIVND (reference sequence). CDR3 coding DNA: TGTGCCAGTAGTGGGACAGGGGCGTCCGGGGCCAACGTCCTGACTTTC. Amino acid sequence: CASSGTGASGANVLTF.

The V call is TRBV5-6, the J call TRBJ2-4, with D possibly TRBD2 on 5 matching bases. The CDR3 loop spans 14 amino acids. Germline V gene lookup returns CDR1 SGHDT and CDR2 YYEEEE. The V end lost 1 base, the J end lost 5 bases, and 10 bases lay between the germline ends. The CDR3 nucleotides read TGTGCCAGCAGCTTGCTAAGCGGAGAAAACATTCAGTACTTC. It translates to CASSLLSGENIQYF.

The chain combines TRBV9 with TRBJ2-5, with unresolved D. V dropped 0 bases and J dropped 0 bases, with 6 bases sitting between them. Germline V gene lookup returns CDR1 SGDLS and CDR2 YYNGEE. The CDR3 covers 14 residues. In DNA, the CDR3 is TGTGCCAGCAGCGTAGGAGACAACCAAGAGACCCAGTACTTC. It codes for CASSVGDNQETQYF.

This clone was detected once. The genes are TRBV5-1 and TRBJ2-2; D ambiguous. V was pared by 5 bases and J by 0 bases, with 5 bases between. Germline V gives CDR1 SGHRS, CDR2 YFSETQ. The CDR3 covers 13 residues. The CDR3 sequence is CASRESNTGELFF. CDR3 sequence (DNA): TGCGCCAGCAGGGAGTCGAACACCGGGGAGCTGTTTTTT. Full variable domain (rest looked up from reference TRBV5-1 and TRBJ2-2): KAGVTQTPRYLIKTRGQQVTLSCSPISGHRSVSWYQQTPGQGLQFLFEYFSETQRNKGNFPGRFSGRQFSNSRSEMNVSTLELGDSALYLCASRESNTGELFFGEGSRLTVL.

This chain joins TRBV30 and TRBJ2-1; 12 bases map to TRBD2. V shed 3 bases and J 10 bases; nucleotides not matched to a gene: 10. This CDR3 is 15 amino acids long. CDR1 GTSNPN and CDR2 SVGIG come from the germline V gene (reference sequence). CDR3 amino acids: CAWRRTSGGFREQFF. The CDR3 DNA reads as TGTGCCTGGAGGCGTACTAGCGGGGGGTTCCGGGAGCAGTTCTTC.